This TCR beta chain was captured in a study of Ad26.COV2.S vaccination and SARS-CoV-2 variants. Study as a whole: As a participant in COV1001, the donor was in the Ad26.COV2.S trial arm. Ad26.COV2.S shots went into the muscle once or twice, 56 days apart.

Only in-frame clones appear in the TCRdb table, and some are missing; sequencing was by immunoSEQ multiplex PCR. The table records hundreds of thousands of clones, about 86% of them present only once. As regards this clone: Its antigen remains unknown.

The CDR3 consists of 14 residues. V lost 3 bases and J 3 bases, leaving 11 bases between the germline ends. From germline, CDR1 is KGHSH and CDR2 LQKENI. This sample's treatment: about 20 received Ad26.COV2.S at low or high dose, single or two shots; about 5 received placebo; per-sample allocation not given. Each sample was drawn 63 days after the first injection (of vaccine or placebo). Whole-study findings and limits: Vaccine and placebo groups showed comparable non-spike TCR breadth.

V and J are TRBV18 and TRBJ2-5, with D perhaps TRBD1 (5 bases). The sample in question was peripheral blood, obtained in a trial of Ad26.COV2.S vaccine versus placebo. The sequence was obtained from a person aged 18-65 years who received the Ad26.COV2.S COVID-19 vaccine or a placebo. CDR3 sequence (DNA): TGTGCCAGCTCACCGTTGACAGAGAAAGAGACCCAGTACTTC. Protein sequence: CASSPLTEKETQYF. The whole variable domain, remainder taken from reference TRBV18 and TRBJ2-5, is NAGVMQNPRHLVRRRGQEARLRCSPMKGHSHVYWYRQLPEEGLKFMVYLQKENIIDESGMPKERFSAEFPKEGPSILRIQQVVRGDSAAYFCASSPLTEKETQYFGPGTRLLVL.